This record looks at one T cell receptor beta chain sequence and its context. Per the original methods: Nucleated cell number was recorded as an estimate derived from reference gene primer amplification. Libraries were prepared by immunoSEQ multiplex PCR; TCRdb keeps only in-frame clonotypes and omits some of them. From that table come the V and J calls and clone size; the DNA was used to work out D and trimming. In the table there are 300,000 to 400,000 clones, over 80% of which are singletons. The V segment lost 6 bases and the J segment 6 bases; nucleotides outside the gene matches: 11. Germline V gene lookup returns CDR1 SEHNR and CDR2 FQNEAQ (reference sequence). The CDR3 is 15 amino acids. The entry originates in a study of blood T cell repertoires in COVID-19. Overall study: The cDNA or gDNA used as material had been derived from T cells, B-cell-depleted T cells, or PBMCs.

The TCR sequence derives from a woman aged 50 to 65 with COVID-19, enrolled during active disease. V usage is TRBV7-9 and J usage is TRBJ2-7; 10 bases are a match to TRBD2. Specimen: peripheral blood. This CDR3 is CASSSTSGNFVEQYF. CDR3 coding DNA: TGTGCCAGCAGTTCCACTAGCGGGAACTTCGTCGAGCAGTACTTC.